This T cell receptor beta chain was profiled in a study of control samples from healthy donors and cancer patients. Method: immunoSEQ multiplex PCR; TCRdb's copy keeps in-frame clones and lacks some. The table includes around 160,000 clones, roughly 93% detected once. This clone was detected once. The sequence derives from a young man in good health. The sequenced sample consisted of blood.

The CDR3 DNA reads as TGTGCCAGCAGAGGGACTAGCGGCCACCTTCAAGAGACCCAGTACTTC. It yields the protein CASRGTSGHLQETQYF. The rearrangement links TRBV28 to TRBJ2-5; 11 nucleotides match TRBD2. Germline CDR1 is MDHEN and CDR2 is SYDVKM. Unmatched junction bases numbered 8, after V lost 6 bases and J lost 2 bases. The CDR3 totals 16 residues.